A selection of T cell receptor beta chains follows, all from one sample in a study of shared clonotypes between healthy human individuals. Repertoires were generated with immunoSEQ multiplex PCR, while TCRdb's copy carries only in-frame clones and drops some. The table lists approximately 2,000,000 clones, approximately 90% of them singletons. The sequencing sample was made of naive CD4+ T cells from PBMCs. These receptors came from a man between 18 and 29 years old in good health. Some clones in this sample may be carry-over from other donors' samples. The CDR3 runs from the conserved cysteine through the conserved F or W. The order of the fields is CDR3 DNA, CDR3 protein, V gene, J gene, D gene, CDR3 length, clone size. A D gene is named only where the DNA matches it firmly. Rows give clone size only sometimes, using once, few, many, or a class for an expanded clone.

cdr3_nt: TGTGCCAGCAGTTTTAAGGGACTAGCGGGAGTTGTTACCGGGGAGCTGTTTTTT; cdr3_aa: CASSFKGLAGVVTGELFF; v_call: TRBV27; j_call: TRBJ2-2; d_call: TRBD2; cdr3_length: 18; clone_size: .
cdr3_nt: TGTGCCAGCTCACCACAACGACAGGGTCGGGAGCTGTTTTTT; cdr3_aa: CASSPQRQGRELFF; v_call: TRBV18; j_call: TRBJ2-2; d_call: TRBD1; cdr3_length: 14; clone_size: few
cdr3_nt: TGCGCCAGCAGCCAAAGGGGACAGACTACGGGTGATGAAAAACTGTTTTTT; cdr3_aa: CASSQRGQTTGDEKLFF; v_call: TRBV4-1; j_call: TRBJ1-4; d_call: TRBD1; cdr3_length: 17; clone_size: once
cdr3_nt: TGTGCCAGCTCACCACAGCTAGGCTCCAAGCAAGAGACCCAGTACTTC; cdr3_aa: CASSPQLGSKQETQYF; v_call: TRBV18; j_call: TRBJ2-5; d_call: .; cdr3_length: 16; clone_size: .
cdr3_nt: TGTGCCAGCAGCCCCTTGGGGGGCGAGACTGAAGCTTTCTTT; cdr3_aa: CASSPLGGETEAFF; v_call: TRBV6-6; j_call: TRBJ1-1; d_call: .; cdr3_length: 14; clone_size: .
cdr3_nt: TGTGCCAGCAGCTTAGGAGGCAGGGGGGACACCTACGAGCAGTACTTC; cdr3_aa: CASSLGGRGDTYEQYF; v_call: TRBV7-2; j_call: TRBJ2-7; d_call: .; cdr3_length: 16; clone_size: .
cdr3_nt: TGTGCCAGCAGCCCCCGGGGGGTGATCTCTGGAAACACCATATATTTT; cdr3_aa: CASSPRGVISGNTIYF; v_call: TRBV9; j_call: TRBJ1-3; d_call: .; cdr3_length: 16; clone_size: .
cdr3_nt: TGTGCCAGCAGCCAATATCTTCGGCGCGCTAGCGGGTCCCAAGAGACCCAGTACTTC; cdr3_aa: CASSQYLRRASGSQETQYF; v_call: TRBV4-2; j_call: TRBJ2-5; d_call: TRBD2; cdr3_length: 19; clone_size: .
cdr3_nt: TGTGCCAGCAGCTTACGGGAGACAGATACGCAGTATTTT; cdr3_aa: CASSLRETDTQYF; v_call: TRBV7-3; j_call: TRBJ2-3; d_call: .; cdr3_length: 13; clone_size: .
cdr3_nt: TGCGCCAGCACTTATAGCGGGACGAACACCGGGGAGCTGTTTTTT; cdr3_aa: CASTYSGTNTGELFF; v_call: TRBV5-1; j_call: TRBJ2-2; d_call: TRBD2; cdr3_length: 15; clone_size: .
cdr3_nt: TGTGCCAGCAGGGGGACTAGCGGGAGGTTCTATAATGAGCAGTTCTTC; cdr3_aa: CASRGTSGRFYNEQFF; v_call: TRBV2; j_call: TRBJ2-1; d_call: TRBD2; cdr3_length: 16; clone_size: .
cdr3_nt: TGTGCCAGCAGCCCCCGAAGCTCCTACGAGCAGTACTTC; cdr3_aa: CASSPRSSYEQYF; v_call: TRBV6-1; j_call: TRBJ2-7; d_call: .; cdr3_length: 13; clone_size: .
cdr3_nt: TGTGCCAGCAGTTTACCCCCCGTTGAGGGTGAGCAGTTCTTC; cdr3_aa: CASSLPPVEGEQFF; v_call: TRBV28; j_call: TRBJ2-1; d_call: .; cdr3_length: 14; clone_size: .
cdr3_nt: TGCGCCAGCAGCTTGGGTCCAGGGGGAGTAACTGAAGCTTTCTTT; cdr3_aa: CASSLGPGGVTEAFF; v_call: TRBV5-1; j_call: TRBJ1-1; d_call: TRBD1; cdr3_length: 15; clone_size: .
cdr3_nt: TGTGCCAGCAGTATTAAAGGACAGGGAACGGTCGAGCAGTACTTC; cdr3_aa: CASSIKGQGTVEQYF; v_call: TRBV6-1; j_call: TRBJ2-7; d_call: TRBD1; cdr3_length: 15; clone_size: .
cdr3_nt: TGTGCCAGCAGTACCGGGACGGAAGGCTACGAGCAGTACTTC; cdr3_aa: CASSTGTEGYEQYF; v_call: TRBV27; j_call: TRBJ2-7; d_call: .; cdr3_length: 14; clone_size: .
cdr3_nt: TGTGCCACACAATACGCGTTACTAGCGTGGGGGCGAGAGGACACTGAAGCTTTCTTT; cdr3_aa: CATQYALLAWGREDTEAFF; v_call: TRBV19; j_call: TRBJ1-1; d_call: .; cdr3_length: 19; clone_size: .
cdr3_nt: TGTGCCAGCTCACCAAGCACGTGGTTTGACACCGGGGAGCTGTTTTTT; cdr3_aa: CASSPSTWFDTGELFF; v_call: TRBV18; j_call: TRBJ2-2; d_call: .; cdr3_length: 16; clone_size: .
cdr3_nt: TGTGCCAGCAGCCGAACCCCCGGGACAAGCACCGGGGAGCTGTTTTTT; cdr3_aa: CASSRTPGTSTGELFF; v_call: TRBV11-3; j_call: TRBJ2-2; d_call: .; cdr3_length: 16; clone_size: .
cdr3_nt: TGTGCCTGGAACCGGGACAGGGAGTCCTACGAGCAGTACTTC; cdr3_aa: CAWNRDRESYEQYF; v_call: TRBV30; j_call: TRBJ2-7; d_call: TRBD1; cdr3_length: 14; clone_size: .
cdr3_nt: TGCGCCAGCAGCTTGACAGGGGGCCCGAACATTCAGTACTTC; cdr3_aa: CASSLTGGPNIQYF; v_call: TRBV5-1; j_call: TRBJ2-4; d_call: TRBD1; cdr3_length: 14; clone_size: .
cdr3_nt: TGCAGCGTTGGGGACTTCGGGTACGAGCAGTACTTC; cdr3_aa: CSVGDFGYEQYF; v_call: TRBV29-1; j_call: TRBJ2-7; d_call: .; cdr3_length: 12; clone_size: .
cdr3_nt: TGTGCCAGCAGCCCAAGCGGGACTAAAGCCCTCGGGGGTGAGCAGTTCTTC; cdr3_aa: CASSPSGTKALGGEQFF; v_call: TRBV7-9; j_call: TRBJ2-1; d_call: TRBD2; cdr3_length: 17; clone_size: .
cdr3_nt: TGCGCCAGCAGCTTGTATTATCTCGGTAGCCACTACGAGCAGTACTTC; cdr3_aa: CASSLYYLGSHYEQYF; v_call: TRBV5-1; j_call: TRBJ2-7; d_call: .; cdr3_length: 16; clone_size: .
cdr3_nt: TGTGCCAGCAGTCTGGGCAGCTCTGGAAACACCATATATTTT; cdr3_aa: CASSLGSSGNTIYF; v_call: TRBV7-3; j_call: TRBJ1-3; d_call: .; cdr3_length: 14; clone_size: .
cdr3_nt: TGTGCCATCAGTGATGGAGCGGGATGGGCCGGGGAGCTGTTTTTT; cdr3_aa: CAISDGAGWAGELFF; v_call: TRBV10-3; j_call: TRBJ2-2; d_call: TRBD2; cdr3_length: 15; clone_size: .
cdr3_nt: TGTGCCAGCAGCTTGGTCACTAGCGGGAGCTCCTACGAGCAGTACTTC; cdr3_aa: CASSLVTSGSSYEQYF; v_call: TRBV5-6; j_call: TRBJ2-7; d_call: TRBD2; cdr3_length: 16; clone_size: .
cdr3_nt: TGTGCCAGCAGCCGGGATGTACCCTATGGCTACACCTTC; cdr3_aa: CASSRDVPYGYTF; v_call: TRBV5-6; j_call: TRBJ1-2; d_call: .; cdr3_length: 13; clone_size: .
cdr3_nt: TGCACCAGCAGCCCATTAGCGGGAGGGGAACTCTACGAGCAGTACTTC; cdr3_aa: CTSSPLAGGELYEQYF; v_call: TRBV1; j_call: TRBJ2-7; d_call: .; cdr3_length: 16; clone_size: .
cdr3_nt: TGCGCCAGCTACGATTCATCCAGGGTCGGGGAGACCCAGTACTTC; cdr3_aa: CASYDSSRVGETQYF; v_call: TRBV5-1; j_call: TRBJ2-5; d_call: .; cdr3_length: 15; clone_size: .
cdr3_nt: TGTGCCAGCAGACGGACGGCGTCCTACGAGCAGTACTTC; cdr3_aa: CASRRTASYEQYF; v_call: TRBV6-5; j_call: TRBJ2-7; d_call: .; cdr3_length: 13; clone_size: .
cdr3_nt: TGTGCCAGCAGTGATTTGGGGGCCATGAACACTGAAGCTTTCTTT; cdr3_aa: CASSDLGAMNTEAFF; v_call: TRBV25-1; j_call: TRBJ1-1; d_call: .; cdr3_length: 15; clone_size: .
cdr3_nt: TGTGCCAGCAGTGTGCTAGCGGGACTCGGGGAGACCCAGTACTTC; cdr3_aa: CASSVLAGLGETQYF; v_call: TRBV2; j_call: TRBJ2-5; d_call: TRBD2; cdr3_length: 15; clone_size: .
cdr3_nt: TGTGCCAGCTCAGAGGAGGAGACCCAGTACTTC; cdr3_aa: CASSEEETQYF; v_call: TRBV18; j_call: TRBJ2-5; d_call: .; cdr3_length: 11; clone_size: .
cdr3_nt: TGTGCCAGCAGCTTTACCGGGACTTTAAACACCGGGGAGCTGTTTTTT; cdr3_aa: CASSFTGTLNTGELFF; v_call: TRBV13; j_call: TRBJ2-2; d_call: .; cdr3_length: 16; clone_size: .
cdr3_nt: TGTGCCAGCAGTTTATTTGGCGGGAGGGGGAATGAGCAGTTCTTC; cdr3_aa: CASSLFGGRGNEQFF; v_call: TRBV28; j_call: TRBJ2-1; d_call: TRBD2; cdr3_length: 15; clone_size: once
cdr3_nt: TGTGCCAGCAGTTATAATGGTCGGGACGGCTACACTGAAGCTTTCTTT; cdr3_aa: CASSYNGRDGYTEAFF; v_call: TRBV6-5; j_call: TRBJ1-1; d_call: .; cdr3_length: 16; clone_size: .
cdr3_nt: TGTGCCAGCAGCCCAAGGGGACCCTTGGGCTACGAGCAGTACTTC; cdr3_aa: CASSPRGPLGYEQYF; v_call: TRBV7-8; j_call: TRBJ2-7; d_call: .; cdr3_length: 15; clone_size: once
cdr3_nt: TGTGCCAGCAGCTTAGGACACGGGTCAGATACGCAGTATTTT; cdr3_aa: CASSLGHGSDTQYF; v_call: TRBV7-3; j_call: TRBJ2-3; d_call: .; cdr3_length: 14; clone_size: .
cdr3_nt: TGTGCCAGCAGCGCGAGGGGGCGGGATGAAGCTTTCTTT; cdr3_aa: CASSARGRDEAFF; v_call: TRBV5-6; j_call: TRBJ1-1; d_call: TRBD1; cdr3_length: 13; clone_size: .
cdr3_nt: TGTGCTAGCCTGGGGGCCGGAGATACGCAGTATTTT; cdr3_aa: CASLGAGDTQYF; v_call: TRBV12-5; j_call: TRBJ2-3; d_call: .; cdr3_length: 12; clone_size: .
cdr3_nt: TGCGCCAGCAGCCAGCGGACAGGTACGAACACTGAAGCTTTCTTT; cdr3_aa: CASSQRTGTNTEAFF; v_call: TRBV4-3; j_call: TRBJ1-1; d_call: TRBD1; cdr3_length: 15; clone_size: .
cdr3_nt: TGTGCCAGCGGCGGGATGGGGTACAATGAGCAGTTCTTC; cdr3_aa: CASGGMGYNEQFF; v_call: TRBV9; j_call: TRBJ2-1; d_call: .; cdr3_length: 13; clone_size: .
cdr3_nt: TGCAGCGTTGGAAGACGGCTGACCCGCCCTAACACTGAAGCTTTCTTT; cdr3_aa: CSVGRRLTRPNTEAFF; v_call: TRBV29-1; j_call: TRBJ1-1; d_call: .; cdr3_length: 16; clone_size: once
cdr3_nt: TGTGCCAGCAGCGTATCCCCTGAAGTAGGGGATACGCAGTATTTT; cdr3_aa: CASSVSPEVGDTQYF; v_call: TRBV9; j_call: TRBJ2-3; d_call: .; cdr3_length: 15; clone_size: .
cdr3_nt: TGTGCCAGCAGAGGGACATCCTCAAGGGCAGATACGCAGTATTTT; cdr3_aa: CASRGTSSRADTQYF; v_call: TRBV5-4; j_call: TRBJ2-3; d_call: .; cdr3_length: 15; clone_size: .
cdr3_nt: TGTGCCAGCAGTGAAGTCAGTAGCAATCAGCCCCAGCATTTT; cdr3_aa: CASSEVSSNQPQHF; v_call: TRBV2; j_call: TRBJ1-5; d_call: .; cdr3_length: 14; clone_size: .
cdr3_nt: TGTGCCAGCAGCTCCCTAGCGGGGACAGATACGCAGTATTTT; cdr3_aa: CASSSLAGTDTQYF; v_call: TRBV7-9; j_call: TRBJ2-3; d_call: TRBD2; cdr3_length: 14; clone_size: .
cdr3_nt: TGCGCCAGCAGCAGGACTAGCGGGGGAAGCTCCTACGAGCAGTACTTC; cdr3_aa: CASSRTSGGSSYEQYF; v_call: TRBV5-1; j_call: TRBJ2-7; d_call: TRBD2; cdr3_length: 16; clone_size: .
cdr3_nt: TGTGCCAGCAGCTTCACAGGGGGCTGGGGAGATACGCAGTATTTT; cdr3_aa: CASSFTGGWGDTQYF; v_call: TRBV7-9; j_call: TRBJ2-3; d_call: TRBD1; cdr3_length: 15; clone_size: .
cdr3_nt: TGCAGTGCCACTAGCGGGAGGCCCCAGCATTTT; cdr3_aa: CSATSGRPQHF; v_call: TRBV20-1; j_call: TRBJ1-5; d_call: .; cdr3_length: 11; clone_size: few
cdr3_nt: TGTGCCAGCAGTTCCCAGACAGGGGGCTACGGCTACACCTTC; cdr3_aa: CASSSQTGGYGYTF; v_call: TRBV6-6; j_call: TRBJ1-2; d_call: TRBD1; cdr3_length: 14; clone_size: .
cdr3_nt: TGTGCCAGCAGCTCGCTACGGGACAGCTATGAAAAACTGTTTTTT; cdr3_aa: CASSSLRDSYEKLFF; v_call: TRBV11-2; j_call: TRBJ1-4; d_call: TRBD1; cdr3_length: 15; clone_size: .